This T cell receptor (beta chain) was sequenced in a study of T cell repertoires in cytomegalovirus infection. Study overall: Matching HLA type, along with CMV infection, was indicated by public TCR beta signatures.

TCRdb re-called the reads with MiXCR, one entry per CDR3 protein. The profile shows some 390,000 distinct CDR3 sequences, roughly 20% of them singletons. CDR3 length: 13 amino acids. V was cut by 2 bases and J by 0 bases, with 4 bases left in between. The V gene's germline CDR1 is LNHDA and CDR2 SQIVND (reference sequence). This clonotype was observed many times. As yet, its antigen is unknown. Study-wide results and limits: Clonotype analysis showed dominance of the ex vivo response by HLA-C-restricted CMV-specific TCR beta clonotypes. Of the TCR beta families, the public ones yielded a cumulative frequency that identified carriers of CMV plus the relevant HLA.

The origin of this receptor is a human donor in good health (CMV status not recorded). Some clones in this sample may be carry-over from other donors' samples. J is TRBJ1-1 and V is TRBV19, with unresolved D. Sequences were obtained from PBMCs. The CDR3 loop reads CASSILMNTEAFF. The CDR3 DNA reads TGTGCCAGTAGTATACTTATGAACACTGAAGCTTTCTTT.